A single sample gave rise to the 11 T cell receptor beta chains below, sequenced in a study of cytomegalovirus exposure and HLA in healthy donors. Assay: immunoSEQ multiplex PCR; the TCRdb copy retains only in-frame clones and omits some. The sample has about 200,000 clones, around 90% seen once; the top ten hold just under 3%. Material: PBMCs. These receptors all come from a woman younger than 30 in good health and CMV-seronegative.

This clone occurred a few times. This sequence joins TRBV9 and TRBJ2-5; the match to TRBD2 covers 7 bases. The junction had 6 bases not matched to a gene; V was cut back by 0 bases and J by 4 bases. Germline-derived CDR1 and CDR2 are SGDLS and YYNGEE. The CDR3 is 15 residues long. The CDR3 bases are TGTGCCAGCAGCGTAGGCGGGAGTGTGGGAGAGACCCAGTACTTC. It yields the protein CASSVGGSVGETQYF.

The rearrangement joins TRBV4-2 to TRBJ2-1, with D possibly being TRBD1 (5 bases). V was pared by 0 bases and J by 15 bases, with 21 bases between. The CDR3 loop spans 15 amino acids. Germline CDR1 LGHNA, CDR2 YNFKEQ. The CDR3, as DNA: TGTGCCAGCAGCCAAGATAGGGGTTCGACTCCGTCCTCGTTCTTC. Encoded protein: CASSQDRGSTPSSFF.

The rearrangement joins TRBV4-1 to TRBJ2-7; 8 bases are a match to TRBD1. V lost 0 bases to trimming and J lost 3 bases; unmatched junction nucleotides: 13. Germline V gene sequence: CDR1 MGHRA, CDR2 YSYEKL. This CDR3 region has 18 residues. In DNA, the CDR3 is TGCGCCAGCAGCCAAGAAAATTCCCGGACAGGGTATGACTACGAGCAGTACTTC. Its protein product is CASSQENSRTGYDYEQYF.

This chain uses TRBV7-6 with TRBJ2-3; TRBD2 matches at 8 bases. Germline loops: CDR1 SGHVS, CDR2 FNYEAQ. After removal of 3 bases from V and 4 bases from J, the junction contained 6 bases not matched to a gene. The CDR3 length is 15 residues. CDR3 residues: CASSLVAGLSDTQYF. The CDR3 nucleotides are TGTGCCAGCAGCTTGGTAGCGGGACTATCAGATACGCAGTATTTT.

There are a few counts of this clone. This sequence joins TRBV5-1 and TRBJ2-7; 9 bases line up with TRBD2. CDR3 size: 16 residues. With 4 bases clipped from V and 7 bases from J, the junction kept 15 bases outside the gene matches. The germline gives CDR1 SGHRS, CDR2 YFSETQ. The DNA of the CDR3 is TGCGCCAGCAGCCTCCTACAACAGGCGGGAGGGCGAGAGCAGTACTTC. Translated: CASSLLQQAGGREQYF.

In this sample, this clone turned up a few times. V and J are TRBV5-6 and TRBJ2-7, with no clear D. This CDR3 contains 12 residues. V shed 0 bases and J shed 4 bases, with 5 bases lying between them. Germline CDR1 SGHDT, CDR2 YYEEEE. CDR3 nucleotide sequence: TGTGCCAGCAGCTTGGTAGAGTACGAGCAGTACTTC. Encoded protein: CASSLVEYEQYF. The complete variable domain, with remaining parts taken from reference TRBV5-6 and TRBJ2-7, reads DAGVTQSPTHLIKTRGQQVTLRCSPKSGHDTVSWYQQALGQGPQFIFQYYEEEERQRGNFPDRFSGHQFPNYSSELNVNALLLGDSALYLCASSLVEYEQYFGPGTRLTVT.

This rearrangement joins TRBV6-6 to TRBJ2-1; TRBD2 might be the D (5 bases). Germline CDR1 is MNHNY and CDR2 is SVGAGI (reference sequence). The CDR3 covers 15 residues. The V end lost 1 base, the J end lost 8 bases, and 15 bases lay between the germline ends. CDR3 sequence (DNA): TGTGCCAGCAGTTACTTTCCCGGGATCGTAGATGAGCAGTTCTTC. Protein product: CASSYFPGIVDEQFF.

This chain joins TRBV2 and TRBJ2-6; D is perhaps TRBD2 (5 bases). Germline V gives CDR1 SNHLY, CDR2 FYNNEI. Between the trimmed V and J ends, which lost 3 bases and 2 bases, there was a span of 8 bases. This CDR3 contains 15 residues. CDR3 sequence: CASSDAGTGANVLTF. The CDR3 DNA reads TGTGCCAGCAGTGACGCCGGGACTGGGGCCAACGTCCTGACTTTC.

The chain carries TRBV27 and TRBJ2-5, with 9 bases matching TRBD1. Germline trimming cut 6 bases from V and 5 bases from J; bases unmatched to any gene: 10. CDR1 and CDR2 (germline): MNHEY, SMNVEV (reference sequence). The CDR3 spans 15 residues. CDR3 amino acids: CASSRSGTGWETQYF. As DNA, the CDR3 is TGTGCCAGCAGCAGATCAGGGACAGGGTGGGAGACCCAGTACTTC.

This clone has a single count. CDR3 region: CASSYSRGSSYEQYF. DNA of the CDR3: TGTGCCAGCAGTTACTCAAGGGGAAGCTCCTACGAGCAGTACTTC. The chain carries TRBV6-5 and TRBJ2-7, with D maybe TRBD1 (5 bases). V lost 0 bases and J lost 0, with 9 bases in between. Germline loops: CDR1 MNHEY, CDR2 SVGAGI. This CDR3 is 15 amino acids long.

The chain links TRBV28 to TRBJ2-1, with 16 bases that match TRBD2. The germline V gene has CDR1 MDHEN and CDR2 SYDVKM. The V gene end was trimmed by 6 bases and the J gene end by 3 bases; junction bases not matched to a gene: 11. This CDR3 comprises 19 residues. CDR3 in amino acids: CASSLPGLAGGGHYNEQFF. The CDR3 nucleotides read TGTGCCAGCAGCCTACCGGGACTAGCGGGAGGGGGGCACTACAATGAGCAGTTCTTC.